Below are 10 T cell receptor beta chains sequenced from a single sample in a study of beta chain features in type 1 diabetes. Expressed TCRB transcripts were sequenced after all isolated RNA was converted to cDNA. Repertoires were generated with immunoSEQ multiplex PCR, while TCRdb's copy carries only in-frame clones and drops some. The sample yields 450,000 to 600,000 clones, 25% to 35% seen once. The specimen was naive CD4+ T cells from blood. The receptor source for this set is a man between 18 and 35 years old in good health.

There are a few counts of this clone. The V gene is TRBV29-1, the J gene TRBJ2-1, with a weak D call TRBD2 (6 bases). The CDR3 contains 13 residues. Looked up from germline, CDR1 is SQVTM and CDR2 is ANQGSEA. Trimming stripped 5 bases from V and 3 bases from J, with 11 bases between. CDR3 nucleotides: TGCAGCGTTCTGGGAGGTAGCTACAATGAGCAGTTCTTC. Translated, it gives CSVLGGSYNEQFF.

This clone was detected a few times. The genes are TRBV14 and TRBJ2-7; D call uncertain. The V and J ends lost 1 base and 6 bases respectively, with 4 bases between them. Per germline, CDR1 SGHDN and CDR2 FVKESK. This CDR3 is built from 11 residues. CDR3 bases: TGTGCCAGCAGCCAAGCATCCGAGCAGTACTTC. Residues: CASSQASEQYF.

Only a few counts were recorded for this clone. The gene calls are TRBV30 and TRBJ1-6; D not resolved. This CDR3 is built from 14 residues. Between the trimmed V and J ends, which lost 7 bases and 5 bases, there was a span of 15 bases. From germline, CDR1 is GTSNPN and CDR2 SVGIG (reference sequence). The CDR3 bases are TGTGCCTCGGAGTGGCGGAACAATAATTCACCCCTCCACTTT. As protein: CASEWRNNNSPLHF.

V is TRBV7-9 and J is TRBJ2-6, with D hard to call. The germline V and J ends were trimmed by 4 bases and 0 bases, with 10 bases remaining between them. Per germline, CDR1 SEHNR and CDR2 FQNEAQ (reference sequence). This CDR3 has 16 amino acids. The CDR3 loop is CASSSDLFSGANVLTF. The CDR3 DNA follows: TGTGCCAGCAGCTCGGACCTCTTCTCTGGGGCCAACGTCCTGACTTTC.

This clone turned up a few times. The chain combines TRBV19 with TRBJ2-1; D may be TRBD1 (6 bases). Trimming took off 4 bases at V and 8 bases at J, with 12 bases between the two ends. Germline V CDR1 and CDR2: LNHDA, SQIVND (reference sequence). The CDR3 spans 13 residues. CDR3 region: CASSKQGTHEQFF. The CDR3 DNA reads TGTGCCAGTAGTAAACAGGGAACCCATGAGCAGTTCTTC.

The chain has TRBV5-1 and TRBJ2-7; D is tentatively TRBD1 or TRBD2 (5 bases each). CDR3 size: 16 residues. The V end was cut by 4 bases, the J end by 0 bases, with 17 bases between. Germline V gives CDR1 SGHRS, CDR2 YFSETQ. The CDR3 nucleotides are TGCGCCAGCAGCCGCTCCGGGGCGCCTAGCTCCTACGAGCAGTACTTC. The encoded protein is CASSRSGAPSSYEQYF.

The CDR3 sequence is CSAEGGTLAKNIQYF. Here the CDR3 DNA reads TGCAGCGCAGAGGGGGGGACACTAGCCAAAAACATTCAGTACTTC. The chain has TRBV29-1 and TRBJ2-4, with D possibly being TRBD2 (7 bases). The V end was cut by 7 bases, the J end by 0 bases, with 16 bases between. The CDR3 sequence is 15 residues long. Germline lookup yields CDR1 SQVTM and CDR2 ANQGSEA.

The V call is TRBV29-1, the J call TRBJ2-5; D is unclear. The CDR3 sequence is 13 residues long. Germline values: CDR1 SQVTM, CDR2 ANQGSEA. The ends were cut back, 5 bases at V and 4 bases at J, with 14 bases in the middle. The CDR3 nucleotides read TGCAGCGTTTCACCCCGGATTCGAGAGACCCAGTACTTC. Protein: CSVSPRIRETQYF. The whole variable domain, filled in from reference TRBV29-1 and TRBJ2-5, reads SAVISQKPSRDICQRGTSLTIQCQVDSQVTMMFWYRQQPGQSLTLIATANQGSEATYESGFVIDKFPISRPNLTFSTLTVSNMSPEDSSIYLCSVSPRIRETQYFGPGTRLLVL.

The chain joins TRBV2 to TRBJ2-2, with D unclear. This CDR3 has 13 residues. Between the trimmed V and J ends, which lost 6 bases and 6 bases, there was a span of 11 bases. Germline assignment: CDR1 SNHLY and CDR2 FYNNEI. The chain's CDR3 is CASRATRPGELFF. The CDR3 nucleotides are TGTGCCAGCAGGGCTACAAGGCCCGGGGAGCTGTTTTTT.

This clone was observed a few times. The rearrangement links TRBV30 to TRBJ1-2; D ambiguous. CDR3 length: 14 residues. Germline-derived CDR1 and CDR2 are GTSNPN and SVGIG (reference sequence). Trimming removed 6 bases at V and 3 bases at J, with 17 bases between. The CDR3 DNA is TGTGCCTGTAGTCTCGTGGCGGAGTACTATGGCTACACCTTC. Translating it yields CACSLVAEYYGYTF.